The 9 T cell receptor beta chains in this list originate from one sample, sequenced in a study of neoadjuvant anti-PD-1 for oral cavity cancer. TCRdb's table, derived via immunoSEQ multiplex PCR, lists solely in-frame clones and lacks some. The data hold about 62,000 clones, with 65% to 80% observed a single time. The material sequenced was PBMCs, taken before nivolumab (anti-PD-1) treatment. All receptors come from a person aged 40-85 years with oral cavity squamous cell carcinoma.

This chain links TRBV6-5 with TRBJ1-2; D might be TRBD1 (6 bases). CDR1 MNHEY and CDR2 SVGAGI come from the germline V gene. V lost 6 bases and J 3 bases, leaving 14 bases between the germline ends. This CDR3 region has 14 residues. CDR3 amino acids: CASRLIQGDYGYTF. CDR3 DNA: TGTGCCAGCAGACTTATACAGGGTGACTATGGCTACACCTTC.

As DNA, the CDR3 is TGTGCCAGCAGTGGGGGCAGGGGGCAGGATCAGCCCCAGCATTTT. This sequence encodes CASSGGRGQDQPQHF. The genes are TRBV5-5 and TRBJ1-5; 8 positions match TRBD1. This CDR3 is 15 amino acids long. V shed 5 bases and J 5 bases; nucleotides not matched to a gene: 9. Germline CDR1 reads SGHKS; CDR2 reads YYEKEE (reference sequence).

The CDR3 DNA follows: TGTGCCAGCAGTTTATCGGGGGGCGCGGGCACTGAAGCTTTCTTT. Residues: CASSLSGGAGTEAFF. This chain connects TRBV27 to TRBJ1-1, with a weak D call TRBD1 (6 bases). The CDR3 covers 15 residues. V lost 0 bases and J 4 bases, leaving 12 bases between the germline ends. Germline CDR1 reads MNHEY; CDR2 reads SMNVEV (reference sequence).

The chain links TRBV7-6 to TRBJ1-5, with D hard to call. Germline CDR1 and CDR2: SGHVS and FNYEAQ. The V end was cut by 0 bases, the J end by 4 bases, with 13 bases between. The CDR3 has 16 amino acids. The CDR3 DNA reads as TGTGCCAGCAGCTTAGCTCCCCGGGGAAAGAATCAGCCCCAGCATTTT. As protein: CASSLAPRGKNQPQHF.

This chain connects TRBV19 to TRBJ2-7; D possibly corresponds to TRBD2 (5 bases). V lost 3 bases and J 6 bases, leaving 9 bases between the germline ends. Germline V gene sequence: CDR1 LNHDA, CDR2 SQIVND (reference sequence). The length of the CDR3 is 12 residues. In DNA form, the CDR3 reads TGTGCCAGTAGTATTGTGGGGAGCGAGCAGTACTTC. Its translation is CASSIVGSEQYF.

This chain connects TRBV18 to TRBJ1-3; D remains ambiguous. Trimming pared 6 bases from V and 0 bases from J, leaving 12 bases between. The CDR3 sequence is 15 residues long. Germline values: CDR1 KGHSH, CDR2 LQKENI. The CDR3 bases are TGTGCCAGCTCTCTCTTTACCATCTCTGGAAACACCATATATTTT. Residues: CASSLFTISGNTIYF.

The rearrangement joins TRBV6-4 to TRBJ2-1, with 8 bases that match TRBD1. This CDR3 region has 14 residues. From germline, CDR1 is MRHNA and CDR2 SNTAGT. Trimming removed 3 bases from V and 6 bases from J; junction bases left unmatched: 4. The CDR3: CASSDGTGGNEQFF. CDR3 DNA sequence: TGTGCCAGCAGTGATGGGACAGGCGGCAATGAGCAGTTCTTC.

The chain employs TRBV6-1 and TRBJ2-1; TRBD2 might be the D (5 bases). The germline V and J ends were trimmed by 3 bases and 10 bases, with 16 bases remaining between them. This CDR3 has 14 amino acids. CDR1 and CDR2 (germline): MNHNS, SASEGT. CDR3 DNA sequence: TGTGCCAGCAGTGAGACCTTAGCGCGTGGGGAGCAGTTCTTC. Translated, it gives CASSETLARGEQFF.

This chain connects TRBV6-5 to TRBJ1-1; D gene unclear. There are 15 residues in the CDR3. Germline CDR1 is MNHEY and CDR2 is SVGAGI. The ends were cut back, 0 bases at V and 0 bases at J, with 8 bases in the middle. This chain's CDR3 is CASSYSVGMNTEAFF. CDR3 nucleotide sequence: TGTGCCAGCAGTTACTCGGTAGGGATGAACACTGAAGCTTTCTTT.